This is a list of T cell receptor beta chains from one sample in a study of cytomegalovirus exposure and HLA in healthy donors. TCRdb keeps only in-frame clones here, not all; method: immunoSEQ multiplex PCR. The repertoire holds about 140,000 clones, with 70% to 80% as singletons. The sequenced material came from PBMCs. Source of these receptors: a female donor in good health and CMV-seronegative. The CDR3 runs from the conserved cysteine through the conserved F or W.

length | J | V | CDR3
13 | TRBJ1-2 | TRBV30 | CAWSGIINYGYTF
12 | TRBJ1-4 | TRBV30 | CAWGPYNEKLFF
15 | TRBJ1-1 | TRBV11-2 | CASSLAGDRRTEAFF
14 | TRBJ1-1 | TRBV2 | CASGVSGWGTEAFF
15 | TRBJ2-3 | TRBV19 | CASTRRLAEEDTQYF
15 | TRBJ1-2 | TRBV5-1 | CASSPFQGKNYGYTF
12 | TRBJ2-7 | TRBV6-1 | CASSGQAHEQYF
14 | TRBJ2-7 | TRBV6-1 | CASNVTPSSYEQYF
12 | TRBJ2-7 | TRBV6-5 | CASSYAGYEQYF
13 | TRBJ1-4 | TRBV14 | CASSQVGGEKLFF
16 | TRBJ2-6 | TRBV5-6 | CASSLTTYSGANVLTF
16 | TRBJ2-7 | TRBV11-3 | CASSSQIRTNSYEQYF
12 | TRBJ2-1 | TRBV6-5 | CASSFRGSEQFF
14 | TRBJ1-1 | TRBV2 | CASTVGQGNAEAFF
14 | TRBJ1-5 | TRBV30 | CAWSDRGTNQPQHF
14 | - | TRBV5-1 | CASSLSGSSYEQYF
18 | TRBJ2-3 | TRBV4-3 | CASSQDQQRGESTDTQYF
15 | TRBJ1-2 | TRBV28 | CASSRRGGVLYGYTF
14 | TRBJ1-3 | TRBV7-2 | CASARTGAGNTIYF
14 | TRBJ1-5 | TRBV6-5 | CASSRTGLRQPQHF
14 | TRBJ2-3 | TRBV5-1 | CASSSGGTTDTQYF
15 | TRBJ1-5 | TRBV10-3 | CAISEYQGINQPQHF
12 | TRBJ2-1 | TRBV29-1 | CSVGLAGGEQFF
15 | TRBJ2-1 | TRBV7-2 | CASSWRANSYNEQFF
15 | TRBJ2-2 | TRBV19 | CASSPRTGETGELFF
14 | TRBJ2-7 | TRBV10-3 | CAPSTGTGSYEQYF
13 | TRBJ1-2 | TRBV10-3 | CAISGGQGDGYTF
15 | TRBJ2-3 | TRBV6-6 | CASSLSRDRGDTQYF
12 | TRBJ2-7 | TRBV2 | CATQTGTYEQYF
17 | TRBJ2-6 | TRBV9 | CASSIRDRGSGANVLTF
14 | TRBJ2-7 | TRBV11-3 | CASSPPWDRYEQYF
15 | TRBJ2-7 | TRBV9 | CASSVGLAGSYEQYF
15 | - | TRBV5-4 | CASRPGTSGEYEQYF
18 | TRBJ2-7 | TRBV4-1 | CASSQSAASGSTGYEQYF
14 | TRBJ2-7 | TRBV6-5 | CASIPLAERIEQYF
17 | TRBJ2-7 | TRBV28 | CASNSPRGLAGNYEQYF
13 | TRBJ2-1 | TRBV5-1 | CASSLSLNNEQFF
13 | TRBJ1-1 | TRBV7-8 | CASSPRVRDEAFF
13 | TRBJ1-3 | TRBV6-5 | CASSGTARNTIYF
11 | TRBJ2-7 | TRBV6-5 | CASGSGLEQYF
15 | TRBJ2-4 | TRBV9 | CASSDTGAPKNIQYF
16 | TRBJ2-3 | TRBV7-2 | CASSLVLAGGTDTQYF
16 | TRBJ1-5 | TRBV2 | CASSENARLSNQPQHF
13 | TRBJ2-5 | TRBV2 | CASLFSGGETQYF
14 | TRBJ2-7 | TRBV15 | CATSLSAGRSEQYF